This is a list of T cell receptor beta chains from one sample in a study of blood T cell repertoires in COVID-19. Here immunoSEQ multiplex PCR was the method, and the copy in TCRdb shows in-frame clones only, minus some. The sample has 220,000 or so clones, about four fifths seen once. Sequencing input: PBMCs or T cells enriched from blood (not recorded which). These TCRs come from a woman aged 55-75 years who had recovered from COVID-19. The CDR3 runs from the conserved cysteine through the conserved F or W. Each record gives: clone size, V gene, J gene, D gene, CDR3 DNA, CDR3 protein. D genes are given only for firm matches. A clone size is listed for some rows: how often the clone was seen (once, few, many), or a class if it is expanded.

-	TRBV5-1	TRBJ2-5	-	TGCGCCAGCAGCTTGTCGTCCGGCCAAGAGACCCAGTACTTC	CASSLSSGQETQYF
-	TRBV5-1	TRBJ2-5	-	TGCGCCAGCAGCTTGGCAGGAGGCAGGGGGGTTCAAGAGACCCAGTACTTC	CASSLAGGRGVQETQYF
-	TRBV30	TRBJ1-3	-	TGTGCCTGGAGTTCAGGAAACACCATATATTTT	CAWSSGNTIYF
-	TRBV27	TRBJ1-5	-	TGTGCCAGCAGTTTGTTAGGGGCCAGCAATCAGCCCCAGCATTTT	CASSLLGASNQPQHF
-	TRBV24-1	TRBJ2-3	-	TGTGCCACTAGCGAGGGAAGCACAGATACGCAGTATTTT	CATSEGSTDTQYF
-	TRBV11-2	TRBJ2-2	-	TGTGCCAGCAGCTTATTCAGAGGGGGGGCCACCGGGGAGCTGTTTTTT	CASSLFRGGATGELFF
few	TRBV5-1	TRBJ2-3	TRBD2	TGCGCCAGCAGCACGACTAGCGAGGATACGCAGTATTTT	CASSTTSEDTQYF
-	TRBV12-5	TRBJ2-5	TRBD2	TGTGCTAGTGGTTTCCTAGCGGGAGGGCTCGGTATAGCTAGGGAGACCCAGTACTTC	CASGFLAGGLGIARETQYF
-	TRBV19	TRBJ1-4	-	TGTGCCAGTAGTACACCGGGGGCTAATGAAAAACTGTTTTTT	CASSTPGANEKLFF
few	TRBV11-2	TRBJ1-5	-	TGTGCCAGCAGCTTTAATTGGGGCGATCAGCCCCAGCATTTT	CASSFNWGDQPQHF
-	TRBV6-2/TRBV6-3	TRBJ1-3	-	TGTGCCAGCAGTTATACGAGGAGCTCTGGAAACACCATATATTTT	CASSYTRSSGNTIYF
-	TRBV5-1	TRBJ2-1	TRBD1	TGCGCCAGCAGCGGGGACAGCTACAATGAGCAGTTCTTC	CASSGDSYNEQFF
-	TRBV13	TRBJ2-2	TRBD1	TGTGCCAGCAGCTCCGGACAGGGGGCGACCGGGGAGCTGTTTTTT	CASSSGQGATGELFF
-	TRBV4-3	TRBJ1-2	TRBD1	TGCGCCAGCAGCCAAGATCAGACAGGGTTGGGCTACACCTTC	CASSQDQTGLGYTF
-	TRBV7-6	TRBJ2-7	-	TGTGCCAGCAGCCAACAGGAGGGGTACGAGCAGTACTTC	CASSQQEGYEQYF
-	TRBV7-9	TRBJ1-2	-	TGTGCCAGCAGGACTACAGGGACCCTTTATGGCTACACCTTC	CASRTTGTLYGYTF
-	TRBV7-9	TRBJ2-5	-	TGTGCCAGCAGCTTCGAAGGGGTAGAGACCCAGTACTTC	CASSFEGVETQYF
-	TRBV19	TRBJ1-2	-	TGTGCCAGTAGTATCACAGGTTCTGCTCTCTATGGCTACACCTTC	CASSITGSALYGYTF
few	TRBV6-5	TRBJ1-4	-	TGTGCCAGCAGTTACAGACAGACTAATGAAAAACTGTTTTTT	CASSYRQTNEKLFF
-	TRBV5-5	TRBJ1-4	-	TGTGCCAGCAGCTTGGCTGGCTCCCCAACTAATGAAAAACTGTTTTTT	CASSLAGSPTNEKLFF
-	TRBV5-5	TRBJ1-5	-	TGTGCCAGCAGCTTGGACAGTTACCAGCCCCAGCATTTT	CASSLDSYQPQHF
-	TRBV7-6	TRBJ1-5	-	TGTGCCAGCAGCTTAGTACCGGACAGCGGACAACCCCAGCATTTT	CASSLVPDSGQPQHF
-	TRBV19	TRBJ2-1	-	TGTGCCACCCGAGGAGTTAACTACAATGAGCAGTTCTTC	CATRGVNYNEQFF
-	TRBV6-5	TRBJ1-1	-	TGTGCCAGCAGTTACCAGATAAACACTGAAGCTTTCTTT	CASSYQINTEAFF
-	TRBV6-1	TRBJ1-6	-	TGTGCCAGCAGTGGGACTGAAAGGAGCTCCTATAATTCACCCCTCCACTTT	CASSGTERSSYNSPLHF
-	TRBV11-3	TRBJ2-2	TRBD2	TGTGCCAGCAGCTCACCCCCTCTAGCGGGGAAGAACACCGGGGAGCTGTTTTTT	CASSSPPLAGKNTGELFF
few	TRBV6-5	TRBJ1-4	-	TGTGCCAGCAGTAAGACAGCAACTAATGAAAAACTGTTTTTT	CASSKTATNEKLFF